These 15 T cell receptor beta chains were sequenced from one sample in a study of T cell responses to AZD1222 COVID-19 vaccine. The data were produced by immunoSEQ multiplex PCR, yet TCRdb's version contains in-frame clones alone and is incomplete. The sample consists of approximately 100,000 clones, about nine tenths of them appearing once. The material sequenced was peripheral blood, taken on day 0 of AZD1222 vaccination. These receptors originate from an adult in good health.

This chain joins TRBV24-1 and TRBJ2-2, with TRBD1 as a possible D gene (6 bases). Deletions cut 7 bases from V and 9 bases from J, with 17 bases between. CDR3 size: 14 residues. Germline V gives CDR1 KGHDR, CDR2 SFDVKD. Written as DNA, the CDR3 is TGTGCCACCAGCCCTGGGGACACCTTAAGGGAGCTGTTTTTT. As protein: CATSPGDTLRELFF.

The rearrangement links TRBV7-2 to TRBJ2-7, with TRBD2 identical over 9 bases. The CDR3 totals 15 residues. V was pared by 1 base and J by 0 bases, with 1 base of the junction left unmatched. Germline V lookup: CDR1 SGHTA, CDR2 FQGNSA. The CDR3 DNA follows: TGTGCCAGCAGCTTAGTAGCGGGAGACTCCTACGAGCAGTACTTC. This codes for CASSLVAGDSYEQYF.

The genes are TRBV19 and TRBJ2-1, with 7 bases that match TRBD2. The V and J ends lost 6 bases and 3 bases, in that order; junction bases with no gene match: 5. CDR1 and CDR2 (germline): LNHDA, SQIVND (reference sequence). This CDR3 is built from 14 residues. This CDR3 reads CASSPSGIYNEQFF. CDR3 nucleotides: TGTGCCAGTAGCCCAAGCGGGATCTACAATGAGCAGTTCTTC.

This chain uses TRBV4-3 with TRBJ2-7, with a tentative D call TRBD2 (6 bases). The length of the CDR3 is 15 residues. Trimming pared 4 bases from V and 0 bases from J, leaving 13 bases between. Germline CDR1 reads LGHNA; CDR2 reads YSLEER. In nucleotides, the CDR3 is TGCGCCAGCAGCCCCAGGAGGGAAAGCTCCTACGAGCAGTACTTC. Its translation is CASSPRRESSYEQYF.

V gene TRBV4-1 combines with J gene TRBJ2-3; the match to TRBD2 covers 9 bases. Germline V gene data show CDR1 as MGHRA and CDR2 as YSYEKL. The CDR3 length is 15 residues. J was trimmed by 4 bases and V by 4 bases; bases with no gene match: 6. The CDR3 sequence: CASSRVAGESDTQYF. The CDR3 DNA is TGCGCCAGCAGCCGGGTAGCGGGAGAGTCAGATACGCAGTATTTT.

The rearrangement joins TRBV3-1 (or the pseudogene TRBV3-2) to TRBJ2-7, with 12 bases matching TRBD2. V was pared by 0 bases and J by 2 bases, with 2 bases of the junction left unmatched. Germline CDR1 is LGHDT and CDR2 is YNNKEL (reference sequence). The length of the CDR3 is 16 residues. The CDR3 loop is CASSQDLAGGTYEQYF. In DNA, the CDR3 is TGTGCCAGCAGCCAAGACCTAGCGGGAGGGACCTACGAGCAGTACTTC.

The J gene is TRBJ2-5, the V gene TRBV11-2; a weak D match, TRBD2 (5 bases). CDR3 length equals 15 residues. V lost 3 bases and J lost 2, with 13 bases in between. Germline V gene sequence: CDR1 SGHAT, CDR2 FQNNGV. The CDR3 loop is CASSFGVREQETQYF. CDR3 DNA: TGTGCCAGCAGCTTTGGGGTCCGGGAACAAGAGACCCAGTACTTC. Using reference TRBV11-2 and TRBJ2-5 for the parts outside the CDR3, the full variable domain is EAGVAQSPRYKIIEKRQSVAFWCNPISGHATLYWYQQILGQGPKLLIQFQNNGVVDDSQLPKDRFSAERLKGVDSTLKIQPAKLEDSAVYLCASSFGVREQETQYFGPGTRLLVL.

CDR3: CASSLGPHREQYF. CDR3 in DNA: TGTGCCAGCAGTTTAGGACCCCACCGCGAGCAGTACTTC. The chain joins TRBV28 to TRBJ2-7, with no clear D. The ends were cut back, 2 bases at V and 6 bases at J, with 11 bases in the middle. The CDR3 consists of 13 residues. Germline V CDR1 and CDR2: MDHEN, SYDVKM. The full variable domain, in which reference TRBV28 and TRBJ2-7 provide the parts outside the CDR3, is DVKVTQSSRYLVKRTGEKVFLECVQDMDHENMFWYRQDPGLGLRLIYFSYDVKMKEKGDIPEGYSVSREKKERFSLILESASTNQTSMYLCASSLGPHREQYFGPGTRLTVT.

The V and J genes are TRBV18 and TRBJ1-6; D is undetermined. Germline CDR1 reads KGHSH; CDR2 reads LQKENI. The CDR3 length is 13 residues. Trimming stripped 8 bases from V and 7 bases from J, with 12 bases between. This chain's CDR3 is CASRQGANSPLHF. The CDR3 DNA sequence: TGTGCCAGCCGACAAGGAGCCAATTCACCCCTCCACTTT. Full variable domain (outside the CDR3, taken from reference TRBV18 and TRBJ1-6): NAGVMQNPRHLVRRRGQEARLRCSPMKGHSHVYWYRQLPEEGLKFMVYLQKENIIDESGMPKERFSAEFPKEGPSILRIQQVVRGDSAAYFCASRQGANSPLHFGNGTRLTVT.

The chain uses TRBV29-1 and TRBJ2-2; 7 nucleotides align to TRBD1. Germline CDR1 is SQVTM and CDR2 is ANQGSEA. This CDR3 comprises 14 residues. The trim removed 6 bases at V and 1 base at J, leaving 5 bases unmatched. In DNA form, the CDR3 reads TGCAGCGTGTTCCGGGACAGGAACACCGGGGAGCTGTTTTTT. Translating it yields CSVFRDRNTGELFF.

The V gene is TRBV10-3, the J gene TRBJ1-1; possible D gene TRBD1, 5 bases. The V end lost 6 bases, the J end lost 10 bases, and 15 bases lay between the germline ends. This CDR3 comprises 12 residues. The germline CDR1 and CDR2 sequences are ENHRY and SYGVKD. CDR3 protein: CAISPTGLGAFF. The CDR3 coding sequence is TGTGCCATCAGCCCTACAGGTCTGGGAGCTTTCTTT.

This chain connects TRBV18 to TRBJ2-7; 10 bases agree with TRBD2. The CDR3 length is 15 residues. Germline V gives CDR1 KGHSH, CDR2 LQKENI. The ends lost 6 bases at V and 4 bases at J; junction bases unmatched: 9. In DNA, the CDR3 is TGTGCCAGCTCGCGTGCAATTAGCGGGGGGTACGAGCAGTACTTC. It yields the protein CASSRAISGGYEQYF.

V usage is TRBV19 and J usage is TRBJ2-5, with D uncertain. The CDR3 has 13 amino acids. V lost 3 bases, J lost 5 bases, and 10 bases lay in between. From germline, CDR1 is LNHDA and CDR2 SQIVND (reference sequence). DNA for the CDR3: TGTGCCAGTAGTATGGTTTTGAGTGAGACCCAGTACTTC. This gives the protein CASSMVLSETQYF. The full variable domain, completed using reference TRBV19 and TRBJ2-5, is DGGITQSPKYLFRKEGQNVTLSCEQNLNHDAMYWYRQDPGQGLRLIYYSQIVNDFQKGDIAEGYSVSREKKESFPLTVTSAQKNPTAFYLCASSMVLSETQYFGPGTRLLVL.

The genes are TRBV18 and TRBJ1-1; D possibly corresponds to TRBD1 (5 bases). Germline CDR1 KGHSH, CDR2 LQKENI. Trimming left V 11 bases short and J 1 base short, with 29 bases between. The CDR3 consists of 18 residues. CDR3 sequence: CAEFLRAREGRGNTEAFF. CDR3 nucleotides: TGTGCCGAGTTTCTACGGGCCAGGGAAGGGAGGGGGAACACTGAAGCTTTCTTT.

J is TRBJ1-2 and V is TRBV28, with D unclear. Deletions cut 5 bases from V and 3 bases from J, with 19 bases between. The CDR3 sequence is 16 residues long. Germline-derived CDR1 and CDR2 are MDHEN and SYDVKM. The CDR3 region is CASSGEGEYRDYGYTF. The DNA for the CDR3 is TGTGCCAGCAGTGGGGAGGGTGAATACCGGGACTATGGCTACACCTTC.